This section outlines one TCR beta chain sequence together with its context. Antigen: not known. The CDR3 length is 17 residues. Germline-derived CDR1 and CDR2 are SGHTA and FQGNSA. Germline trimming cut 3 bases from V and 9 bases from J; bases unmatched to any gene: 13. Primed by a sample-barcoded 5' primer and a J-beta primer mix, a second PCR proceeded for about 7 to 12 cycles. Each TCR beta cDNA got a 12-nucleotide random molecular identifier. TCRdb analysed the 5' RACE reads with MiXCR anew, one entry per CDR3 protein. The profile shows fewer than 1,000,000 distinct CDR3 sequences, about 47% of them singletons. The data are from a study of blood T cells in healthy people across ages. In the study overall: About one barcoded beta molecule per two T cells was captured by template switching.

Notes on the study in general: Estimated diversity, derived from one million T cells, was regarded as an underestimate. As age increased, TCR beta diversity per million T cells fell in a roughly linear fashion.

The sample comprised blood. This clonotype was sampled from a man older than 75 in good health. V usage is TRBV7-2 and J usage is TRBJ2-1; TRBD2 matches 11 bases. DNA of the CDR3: TGTGCCAGCAGCTTCGAGACTCTAGCGGGAGGTCTCTTTGAGCAGTTCTTC. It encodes CASSFETLAGGLFEQFF.